A single sample gave rise to the 28 T cell receptor beta chains below, sequenced in a study of blood T cell repertoires in COVID-19 (dated by TCRdb to the early 2020s). Libraries were prepared through the immunoSEQ multiplex PCR assay. TCRdb obtained this table from immuneACCESS and retained in-frame rearrangements with V and J assigned. These tables miss some clones; where compared with another copy, unresolved V genes account for less than half of the shortfall, and the remainder is unexplained. The sample table holds about 140,000 clones, of which about three quarters were seen once. About an eighth of the sample lies in the top ten. Input material: peripheral blood. These receptors all come from an elderly man with acute or convalescent COVID-19.

This chain joins TRBV2 and TRBJ1-1; D gene ambiguous. Germline-derived CDR1 and CDR2 are SNHLY and FYNNEI. The CDR3 extends over 15 amino acids. V was pared by 5 bases and J by 1 base, with 14 bases between. The CDR3 DNA follows: TGTGCCAGCAGTACCCGCGGGAGGAGGAACACTGAAGCTTTCTTT. Translating gives CASSTRGRRNTEAFF.

The chain combines TRBV5-4 with TRBJ2-3; 9 positions agree with TRBD2. Germline V CDR1 and CDR2: SGHNT, YYREEE (reference sequence). The CDR3 spans 15 residues. J was trimmed by 0 bases and V by 5 bases; bases with no gene match: 4. The CDR3 region has the DNA TGTGCCAGCAGTGCGGGGGGGACTAGCACAGATACGCAGTATTTT. Translating gives CASSAGGTSTDTQYF.

J is TRBJ2-5 and V is TRBV6-2 or TRBV6-3; 8 bases are a match to TRBD2. J lost 2 bases, V lost 6 bases, and 2 bases had no gene match. Germline-derived CDR1 and CDR2 are MNHEY and SVGEGT. There are 13 residues in the CDR3. CDR3 nucleotides: TGTGCCAGCAGCCGACTAGCGCAAGAGACCCAGTACTTC. Protein: CASSRLAQETQYF.

The chain is built from TRBV7-2 and TRBJ2-1, with 8 bases aligning to TRBD2. Losses at the gene ends were 3 bases for V and 10 bases for J; bases not matched to a gene: 2. Germline V gene sequence: CDR1 SGHTA, CDR2 FQGNSA. This CDR3 is 12 amino acids long. CDR3 nucleotide sequence: TGTGCCAGCAGCTTCAGCGGGGGAGAGCAGTTCTTC. Amino acids: CASSFSGGEQFF.

The chain is built from TRBV30 and TRBJ1-2; D is unresolved. This CDR3 comprises 13 residues. Germline values: CDR1 GTSNPN, CDR2 SVGIG (reference sequence). Trimming removed 4 bases at V and 7 bases at J, with 16 bases between. CDR3 in amino acids: CAWNHGRGGGYTF. In nucleotides, the CDR3 is TGTGCCTGGAACCATGGACGGGGAGGTGGCTACACCTTC.

This chain uses TRBV18 with TRBJ1-5; maybe TRBD1 (5 bases). Germline values: CDR1 KGHSH, CDR2 LQKENI. V shed 6 bases and J shed 3 bases, with 12 bases lying between them. The CDR3 extends over 14 amino acids. The CDR3 DNA sequence: TGTGCCAGCTCCCCCGGACAAAACAATCAGCCCCAGCATTTT. Translation: CASSPGQNNQPQHF.

The V gene is TRBV15, the J gene TRBJ2-7; 9 nucleotides align to TRBD1. The germline CDR1 and CDR2 sequences are LNHNV and YYDKDF (reference sequence). Unmatched junction bases numbered 8, after V lost 0 bases and J lost 5 bases. This CDR3 region has 16 residues. The CDR3 region is CATSRDMGQGGDEQYF. In DNA, the CDR3 is TGTGCCACCAGCAGAGATATGGGACAGGGAGGAGACGAGCAGTACTTC.

CDR3 amino acids: CATKGQGVNSPLHF. CDR3 in DNA: TGTGCCACCAAGGGACAGGGGGTCAATTCACCCCTCCACTTT. The V gene is TRBV3-1 (or the pseudogene TRBV3-2), the J gene TRBJ1-6, with TRBD1 matching over 11 bases. Germline lookup yields CDR1 LGHDT and CDR2 YNNKEL (reference sequence). The CDR3 sequence is 14 residues long. V lost 10 bases to trimming and J lost 7 bases; unmatched junction nucleotides: 6.

The chain combines TRBV19 with TRBJ1-5; D possibly corresponds to TRBD1 (5 bases). CDR1 is LNHDA and CDR2 is SQIVND in the germline V gene (reference sequence). The V and J ends lost 3 bases and 6 bases respectively, with 12 bases between them. CDR3 size: 14 residues. CDR3 amino acids: CASSMYGGGQPQHF. The CDR3 nucleotides read TGTGCCAGTAGTATGTACGGGGGAGGTCAGCCCCAGCATTTT.

This rearrangement joins TRBV7-2 to TRBJ2-1, with 8 bases that match TRBD1. V trimming: 2 bases; J trimming: 9 bases; junction bases outside the gene matches: 3. CDR1 SGHTA and CDR2 FQGNSA come from the germline V gene. The CDR3 runs 13 residues. CDR3 sequence (DNA): TGTGCCAGCAGCTTAAAACAGGGGGGTGAGCAGTTCTTC. Protein: CASSLKQGGEQFF.

The V call is TRBV11-3, the J call TRBJ2-7; D might be TRBD1 (5 bases). Germline V gene data show CDR1 as SGHNT and CDR2 as YENEEA. The CDR3 is 16 residues long. The ends were cut back, 4 bases at V and 5 bases at J, with 21 bases in the middle. The CDR3 nucleotides read TGTGCCAGCAGCTCCTCTACATGGGGCAGGGAAAACGAGCAGTACTTC. It codes for CASSSSTWGRENEQYF.

A remark on this clone: The same CDR3 also results from other DNA sequences found in this sample. V usage is TRBV11-3 and J usage is TRBJ2-2; unclear D gene. CDR1 and CDR2 from the germline V gene are SGHNT and YENEEA. The CDR3 is 12 residues long. Deletions cut 5 bases from V and 3 bases from J, with 4 bases between. CDR3 in DNA: TGTGCCAGCAGCCGAGACACCGGGGAGCTGTTTTTT. It translates to CASSRDTGELFF.

The chain links TRBV6-2 or TRBV6-3 to TRBJ1-2; no firm D call. Deletions cut 5 bases from V and 4 bases from J, with 11 bases between. The V gene's germline CDR1 is MNHEY and CDR2 SVGEGT. The CDR3 totals 13 residues. The CDR3 region has the DNA TGTGCCAGCAGTAATGTCAGAAGCTATGGCTACACCTTC. Its translation: CASSNVRSYGYTF.

This chain links TRBV11-1 with TRBJ2-2, with D hard to call. V lost 7 bases, J lost 4 bases, and 16 bases lay in between. Germline V gene data show CDR1 as SGHAT and CDR2 as FQDESV (reference sequence). The CDR3 has 15 amino acids. The CDR3 sequence is CASTNDYRLTGELFF. CDR3 DNA: TGTGCCAGCACCAACGATTACCGACTCACCGGGGAGCTGTTTTTT.

The chain couples TRBV15 to TRBJ2-2; a weak D match, TRBD2 (6 bases). V was pared by 3 bases and J by 4 bases, with 12 bases between. The V gene's germline CDR1 is LNHNV and CDR2 YYDKDF (reference sequence). The CDR3 loop spans 15 amino acids. DNA for the CDR3: TGTGCCACCAGCAGGAAGAGGGGAGGCACCGGGGAGCTGTTTTTT. Encoded protein: CATSRKRGGTGELFF.

As for this clone: At one boundary the junction diverges from the germline segment, which might be a read error. The CDR3 nucleotides read TGTGCCAGCAGTTTCAGGGGTCAGGGGATCCCTTTT. Residues: CASSFRGQGIPF. V gene TRBV28 combines with J gene TRBJ2-3; D may be TRBD1 (6 bases). The CDR3 loop spans 12 amino acids. CDR1 and CDR2 (germline): MDHEN, SYDVKM.

This clone was picked up a small number of times. The V call is TRBV5-1, the J call TRBJ1-2, with 8 bases aligning to TRBD1. J lost 8 bases, V lost 4 bases, and 10 bases had no gene match. The germline gives CDR1 SGHRS, CDR2 YFSETQ. The CDR3 has 14 amino acids. The CDR3 DNA follows: TGCGCCAGCAGCCCCGGACAGGGATCAATAGGCTACACCTTC. It encodes CASSPGQGSIGYTF.

The chain couples TRBV24-1 to TRBJ2-6; D is perhaps TRBD1 (5 bases). Germline lookup yields CDR1 KGHDR and CDR2 SFDVKD. Trimming cost V 3 bases and J 0 bases, with 8 bases left between them. The CDR3 loop spans 16 amino acids. CDR3 coding DNA: TGTGCCACCAGTGATCGCAGGGCCTCTGGGGCCAACGTCCTGACTTTC. Protein: CATSDRRASGANVLTF.

The rearrangement joins TRBV7-6 to TRBJ2-7; no firm D call. V was shortened by 2 bases and J by 6 bases, with 8 bases between the two germline ends. Germline CDR1 SGHVS, CDR2 FNYEAQ. CDR3 length: 12 residues. Written as DNA, the CDR3 is TGTGCCAGCAGCTTATATCGAGCCGAGCAGTACTTC. Protein sequence: CASSLYRAEQYF.

CDR3 in DNA: TGTGCCAGCAGCCGCCGGGACAGGGGCTCTGGGGCCAACGTCCTGACTTTC. Its translation: CASSRRDRGSGANVLTF. The chain joins TRBV5-6 to TRBJ2-6, with 10 bases identical to TRBD1. With V trimmed by 4 bases and J by 0 bases, 4 bases remained unmatched. The CDR3 has 17 amino acids. Germline CDR1 is SGHDT and CDR2 is YYEEEE.

CDR3 in amino acids: CASSSPGSEQYF. For the CDR3, the DNA is TGTGCCAGCAGCTCTCCGGGATCCGAGCAGTACTTC. The chain is built from TRBV11-2 and TRBJ2-7; D might be TRBD2 (5 bases). The germline V gene has CDR1 SGHAT and CDR2 FQNNGV. Trimming took 4 bases from V and 6 from J, leaving 10 bases between them. The CDR3 is 12 amino acids.

The chain uses TRBV6-5 and TRBJ1-5; maybe TRBD1 (5 bases). There are 15 residues in the CDR3. In germline, CDR1 is MNHEY, CDR2 SVGAGI. V was cut by 7 bases and J by 3 bases, with 16 bases left in between. CDR3 sequence: CASTLAGGDNQPQHF. As DNA, the CDR3 is TGTGCCAGCACCTTGGCAGGAGGGGACAATCAGCCCCAGCATTTT.

The V and J genes are TRBV12-3 or TRBV12-4 and TRBJ1-5; a weak D match, TRBD1 (5 bases). The CDR3 loop spans 13 amino acids. Trimming left V 2 bases short and J 5 bases short, with 7 bases between. Written as DNA, the CDR3 is TGTGCCAGCAGTTTATCCAGGGATCAGCCCCAGCATTTT. It yields the protein CASSLSRDQPQHF.

V is TRBV24-1 and J is TRBJ2-2; possible D gene TRBD2, 6 bases. Trimming shortened V by 0 bases and J by 4 bases, and 11 bases separated the two germline ends. Germline-derived CDR1 and CDR2 are KGHDR and SFDVKD. The CDR3 length is 16 residues. The CDR3 coding sequence is TGTGCCACCAGTGATTTGGATTCCGGGGGCACCGGGGAGCTGTTTTTT. It yields the protein CATSDLDSGGTGELFF.

This clone showed up just once. The genes are TRBV3-1 (or the pseudogene TRBV3-2) and TRBJ2-5; 7 bases map to TRBD1. Germline V lookup: CDR1 LGHDT, CDR2 YNNKEL (reference sequence). This CDR3 comprises 18 residues. Trimming cost V 0 bases and J 7 bases; bases outside gene matches: 17. The CDR3 is CASSQEGLGEQGTGTQYF. The CDR3 nucleotides are TGTGCCAGCAGCCAAGAAGGTTTGGGAGAACAGGGGACGGGGACCCAGTACTTC.

This clone was observed once. The chain joins TRBV18 to TRBJ2-7, with D perhaps matching TRBD1 (6 bases). CDR1 is KGHSH, CDR2 LQKENI, per germline. The V end lost 2 bases, the J end lost 3 bases, and 17 bases lay between the germline ends. CDR3 length equals 16 residues. Here the CDR3 DNA reads TGTGCCAGCTCACCAGGACCACAGGGAAGATACTACGAGCAGTACTTC. It yields the protein CASSPGPQGRYYEQYF.

This chain uses TRBV5-5 with TRBJ1-4; 7 bases fit TRBD1. The CDR3 is made up of 17 amino acids. V gave up 4 bases and J gave up 5 bases; unmatched junction bases: 14. Germline lookup yields CDR1 SGHKS and CDR2 YYEKEE (reference sequence). The CDR3 reads CASSIPSGPRGNEKLFF. CDR3 DNA sequence: TGTGCCAGCAGCATACCCAGCGGTCCCAGGGGGAATGAAAAACTGTTTTTT.

This rearrangement joins TRBV19 to TRBJ2-5; possibly TRBD2 for D (6 bases). The CDR3 is 13 amino acids. Germline CDR1 is LNHDA and CDR2 is SQIVND (reference sequence). V shed 6 bases and J shed 2 bases, with 10 bases lying between them. CDR3 bases: TGTGCCAGTAGGCCCGGGGGACAAGAGACCCAGTACTTC. Its translation: CASRPGGQETQYF.